The clone carrying this T cell receptor (beta chain) showed up just a few times. The antigen remains undetermined. TCRdb re-called the RT-PCR reads with MiXCR, one entry per CDR3 protein. The table has about 650,000 distinct CDR3 sequences, 15% to 19% seen once. This record comes from a study of response to subunit inactivated influenza vaccine. Findings and limits, study-wide: The authors proposed limited new T cell recruitment per seasonal influenza vaccination.

J gave up 3 bases and V 0 bases, and 15 bases lay outside the gene matches. CDR1 and CDR2 (germline): LGHNA, YSLEER. The CDR3 has 20 residues. Source: PBMCs from blood, taken less than 13 days after vaccination. The rearrangement links TRBV4-3 to TRBJ1-3; 9 bases map to TRBD1. The sequence came from a man aged 50 to 59 who received an inactivated influenza vaccine. The CDR3 loop is CASSQELLGQGPEGGNTIYF. In DNA form, the CDR3 reads TGCGCCAGCAGCCAAGAACTATTGGGACAGGGCCCTGAGGGTGGAAACACCATATATTTT.